The clone carrying this T cell receptor beta chain was seen a handful of times. Its antigen is undetermined. This specimen belongs to a study of CD8+ T cells in alopecia areata. Study-level background: Scoring of severity for treated patients was based on percentage of affected scalp area. Study-wide findings and caveats: Given one nonresponder, whether baseline CD8+ expansion relates to response remains uncertain.

The treatment: oral pan-JAK inhibitor, 5-10 mg twice daily. The germline gives CDR1 DFQATT, CDR2 SNEGSKA (reference sequence). The V gene lost 5 bases and the J gene lost 4 bases, with 3 bases spanning the gap. The CDR3 covers 10 residues. RNA was isolated and reverse transcribed to cDNA, the sequencing template. Repertoires were generated with immunoSEQ multiplex PCR, while TCRdb's copy carries only in-frame clones and drops some. The sample includes 150,000 to 200,000 clones, roughly 60% seen only once; the top ten take under 1.2%. The source is a human donor with alopecia areata. J is TRBJ2-1 and V is TRBV20-1; the D is unclear. Sequenced material: CD4+ T cells sorted from blood, taken at week 24, from a patient treated with tofacitinib. Here the CDR3 reads CSAPYNEQFF. In DNA form, the CDR3 reads TGCAGTGCTCCATACAATGAGCAGTTCTTC.